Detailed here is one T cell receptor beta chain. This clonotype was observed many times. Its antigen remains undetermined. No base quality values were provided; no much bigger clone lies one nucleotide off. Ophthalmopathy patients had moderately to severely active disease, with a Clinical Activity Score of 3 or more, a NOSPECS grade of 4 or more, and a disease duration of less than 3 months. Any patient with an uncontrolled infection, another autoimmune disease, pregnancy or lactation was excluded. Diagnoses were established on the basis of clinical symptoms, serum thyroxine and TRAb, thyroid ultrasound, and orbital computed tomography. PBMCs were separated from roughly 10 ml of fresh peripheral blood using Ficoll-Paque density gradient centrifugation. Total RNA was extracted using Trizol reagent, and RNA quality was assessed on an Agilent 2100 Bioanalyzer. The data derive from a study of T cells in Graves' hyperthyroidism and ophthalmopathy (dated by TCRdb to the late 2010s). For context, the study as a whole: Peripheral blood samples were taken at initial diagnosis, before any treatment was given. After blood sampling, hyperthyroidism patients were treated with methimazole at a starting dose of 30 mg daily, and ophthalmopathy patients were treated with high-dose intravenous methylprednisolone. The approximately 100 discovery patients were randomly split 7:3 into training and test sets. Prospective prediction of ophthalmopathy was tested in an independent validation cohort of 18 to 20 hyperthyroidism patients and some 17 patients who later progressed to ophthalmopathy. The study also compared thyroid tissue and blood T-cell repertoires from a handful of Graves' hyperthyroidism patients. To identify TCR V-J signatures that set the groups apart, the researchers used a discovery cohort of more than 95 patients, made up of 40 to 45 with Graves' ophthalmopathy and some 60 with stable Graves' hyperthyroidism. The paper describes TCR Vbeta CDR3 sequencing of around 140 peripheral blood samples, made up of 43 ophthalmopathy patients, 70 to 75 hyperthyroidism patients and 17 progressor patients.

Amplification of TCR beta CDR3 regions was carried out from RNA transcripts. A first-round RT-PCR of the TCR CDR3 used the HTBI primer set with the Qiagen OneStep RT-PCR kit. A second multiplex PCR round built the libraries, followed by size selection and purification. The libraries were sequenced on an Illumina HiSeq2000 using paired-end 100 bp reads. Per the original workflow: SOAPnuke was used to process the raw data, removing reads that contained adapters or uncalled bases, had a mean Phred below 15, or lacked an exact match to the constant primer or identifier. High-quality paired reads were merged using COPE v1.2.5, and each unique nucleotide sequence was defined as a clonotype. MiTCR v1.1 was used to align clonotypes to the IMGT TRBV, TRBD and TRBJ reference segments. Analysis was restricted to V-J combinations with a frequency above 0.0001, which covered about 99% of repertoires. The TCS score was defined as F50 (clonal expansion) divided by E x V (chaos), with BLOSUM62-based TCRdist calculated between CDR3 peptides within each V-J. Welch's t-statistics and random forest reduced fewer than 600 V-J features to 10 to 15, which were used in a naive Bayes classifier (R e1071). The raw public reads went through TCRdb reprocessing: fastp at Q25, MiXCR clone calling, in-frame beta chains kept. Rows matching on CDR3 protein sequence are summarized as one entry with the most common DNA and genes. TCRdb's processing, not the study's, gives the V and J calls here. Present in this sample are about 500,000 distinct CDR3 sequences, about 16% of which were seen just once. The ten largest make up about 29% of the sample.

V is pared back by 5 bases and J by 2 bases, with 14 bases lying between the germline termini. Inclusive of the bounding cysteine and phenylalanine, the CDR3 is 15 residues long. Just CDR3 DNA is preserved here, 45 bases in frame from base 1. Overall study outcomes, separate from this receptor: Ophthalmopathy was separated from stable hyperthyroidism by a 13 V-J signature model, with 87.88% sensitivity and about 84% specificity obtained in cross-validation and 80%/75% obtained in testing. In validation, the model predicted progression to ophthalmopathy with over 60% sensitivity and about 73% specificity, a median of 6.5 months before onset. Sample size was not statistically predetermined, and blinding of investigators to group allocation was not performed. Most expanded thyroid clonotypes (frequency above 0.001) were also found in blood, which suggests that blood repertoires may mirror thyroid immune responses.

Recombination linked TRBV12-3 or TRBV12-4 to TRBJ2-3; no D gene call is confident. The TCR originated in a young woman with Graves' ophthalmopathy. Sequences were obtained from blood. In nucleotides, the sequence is TGTGCCAGCAGTCATTCGACTCTCCTCACAGATACGCAGTATTTT. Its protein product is CASSHSTLLTDTQYF.